This T cell receptor beta chain emerged from a study of blood T cell repertoires in COVID-19. In the study overall: The United States, Italy and Spain were the sources of the acute and convalescent COVID-19 samples. The cDNA or gDNA used as material had been derived from T cells, B-cell-depleted T cells, or PBMCs.

As processed by the authors: Nucleated cell counts were estimated from reference gene primer amplification. Generated by immunoSEQ multiplex PCR, the TCRdb table keeps only in-frame clones and is missing some. V and J calls and clone size come straight from that table; D and trimming were deduced from the DNA. The table lists about 110,000 clones, roughly 82% of them singletons. The germline V gene has CDR1 SGHRS and CDR2 YFSETQ. This CDR3 comprises 17 residues. The trim removed 7 bases at V and 4 bases at J, leaving 15 bases unmatched. This clone has a handful of counts. Sequencing was done on a sample of peripheral blood. This sequence was found in a woman aged 60-75 years with acute or convalescent COVID-19. The rearrangement uses TRBV5-1 and TRBJ2-1, with TRBD1 matching over 9 bases. The CDR3 loop reads CASLKEAGTGFYNEQFF. Written as DNA, the CDR3 is TGCGCCAGCCTCAAGGAGGCCGGGACAGGGTTTTACAATGAGCAGTTCTTC. Combining the CDR3 with reference TRBV5-1 and TRBJ2-1 gives the whole variable domain KAGVTQTPRYLIKTRGQQVTLSCSPISGHRSVSWYQQTPGQGLQFLFEYFSETQRNKGNFPGRFSGRQFSNSRSEMNVSTLELGDSALYLCASLKEAGTGFYNEQFFGPGTRLTVL.